These T cell receptor beta chains were read from a single sample in a study of CXCR3-negative and CXCR3-positive naive CD8 T cells. TCRdb re-called the 5' RACE reads, yielding one record per CDR3 amino acid sequence without DNA. The sample has around 160,000 distinct CDR3 sequences. Sequencing was performed on naive CXCR3+ CD8+ T cells from blood. These receptors were collected from a human donor in good health. Some clones in this sample may be carry-over from other donors' samples. Each CDR3 is given with its conserved first and last residue.

J gene	V gene	CDR3 protein
TRBJ2-7	TRBV7-9	CASSLISLEVAYEQYF
TRBJ1-3	TRBV5-1	CASSPRVRGHSGNTIYF
TRBJ1-3	TRBV6-1	CASSEVVGSGNTIYF
TRBJ2-6	TRBV4-2	CASSQEGASSGANVLTF
TRBJ1-1	TRBV12-3/TRBV12-4	CATGDSVNTEAFF
TRBJ2-1	TRBV11-2	CASSLVWAGGGYNEQFF
TRBJ2-3	TRBV28	CASSLGAGGGDTQYF
TRBJ2-7	TRBV7-9	CASGDKRGSGSNYEPYF
TRBJ2-7	TRBV7-9	CASSPPETGDFGQYF
TRBJ2-7	TRBV28	CASSFPPYEQYF
TRBJ2-3	TRBV6-2/TRBV6-3	CASSSPDLAVQYF
TRBJ2-2	TRBV30	CAWSFGFGELFF
TRBJ1-1	TRBV29-1	CSVGVPGSTEAFF
TRBJ2-5	TRBV15	CATSIGTSRGETQYF
TRBJ2-7	TRBV4-1	CASSQYGQGAYSGEQYF
TRBJ1-1	TRBV30	CAWSEGSTEAFF
TRBJ2-6	TRBV19	CASRDSPSGANVLTF
TRBJ1-1	TRBV6-2/TRBV6-3	CASSYETSNTEAFF
TRBJ1-2	TRBV6-2/TRBV6-3	CASTNVVRYGYTF
TRBJ2-7	TRBV7-3	CASSPIGGSDEQYF
TRBJ2-7	TRBV4-2	CASSQGLAGVYEQYF
TRBJ2-1	TRBV12-3/TRBV12-4	CASSLSGSKGLEVFF
TRBJ2-7	TRBV28	CASSLSGVRGGFEQYF
TRBJ2-7	TRBV5-1	CASSLATSGGTYEQYF
TRBJ1-1	TRBV20-1	CSARDNRGNTEAFF
TRBJ2-5	TRBV28	CASGDGETQYF
TRBJ2-1	TRBV7-9	CASSLAGGRDEQFF
TRBJ2-1	TRBV5-8	CASSHDRNGYEQFF
TRBJ2-2	TRBV4-1	CASSPPAGAKLGELFF
TRBJ2-5	TRBV7-7	CASSPRTGGRETQYF
TRBJ2-7	TRBV4-2	CASSQPGEYEQYF
TRBJ2-1	TRBV7-3	CASSSGLAGGVDEQFF
TRBJ2-1	TRBV6-5	CASSLADSYNEQFF
TRBJ1-1	TRBV6-2/TRBV6-3	CASSYYMEGSRGMNTEAFF
TRBJ1-5	TRBV4-1	CASSQDFAVSNQPQHF
TRBJ2-7	TRBV7-9	CATAGGQGTIYEQYF
TRBJ2-7	TRBV19	CASSIDLEQGPYEQYF
TRBJ2-1	TRBV7-6	CASSLERTPNEQFF
TRBJ2-7	TRBV6-2/TRBV6-3	CASSPGQISSYEQYF
TRBJ2-7	TRBV11-1	CASSFEGAQYEQYF
TRBJ2-7	TRBV29-1	CSVEERSYSYEQYF
TRBJ1-5	TRBV6-5	CASSYFAHQPQHF
TRBJ2-7	TRBV27	CASSNVWGYEQYF
TRBJ2-2	TRBV5-1	CASRNPQMNTGELFF
TRBJ2-7	TRBV4-2	CASSQEPSGSGDEQYF
TRBJ2-2	TRBV7-9	CASSFEAGELFF
TRBJ2-1	TRBV18	CASSPAGTEANNEQFF